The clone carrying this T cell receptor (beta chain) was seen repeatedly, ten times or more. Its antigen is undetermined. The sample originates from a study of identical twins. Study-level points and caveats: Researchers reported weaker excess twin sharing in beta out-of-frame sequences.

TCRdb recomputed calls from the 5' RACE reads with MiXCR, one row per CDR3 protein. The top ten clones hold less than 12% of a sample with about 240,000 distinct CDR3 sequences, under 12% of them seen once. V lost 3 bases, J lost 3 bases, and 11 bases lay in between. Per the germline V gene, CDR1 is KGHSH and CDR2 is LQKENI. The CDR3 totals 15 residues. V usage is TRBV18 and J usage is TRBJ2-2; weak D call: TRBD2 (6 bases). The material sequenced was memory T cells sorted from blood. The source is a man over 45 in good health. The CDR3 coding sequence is TGTGCCAGCTCACCGCGGGGCTCTTACACCGGGGAGCTGTTTTTT. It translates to CASSPRGSYTGELFF.